This T cell receptor (beta chain) was recovered during a study of control samples from healthy donors and cancer patients. Germline values: CDR1 SNHLY, CDR2 FYNNEI. CDR3 length equals 16 residues. V dropped 0 bases and J dropped 0 bases, with 9 bases sitting between them. Sequencing used immunoSEQ multiplex PCR; TCRdb keeps in-frame clones, though not all of them. The sample includes 100,000 to 150,000 clones, roughly 92% of them seen just once. Material: blood. The gene calls are TRBV2 and TRBJ1-5; no reliable D call. The receptor comes from a young man in good health. CDR3 coding DNA: TGTGCCAGCAGTGAAGCGGGGTGGATTAGCAATCAGCCCCAGCATTTT. Amino acid sequence: CASSEAGWISNQPQHF. Complete variable domain (other parts from reference TRBV2 and TRBJ1-5): EPEVTQTPSHQVTQMGQEVILRCVPISNHLYFYWYRQILGQKVEFLVSFYNNEISEKSEIFDDQFSVERPDGSNFTLKIRSTKLEDSAMYFCASSEAGWISNQPQHFGDGTRLSIL.